The TCR beta chain described here comes from a study of blood T cell repertoires in COVID-19. Study overall: Italy, Spain and the United States were the sources of the convalescent and acute COVID-19 samples.

The authors' processing: By means of reference gene primer amplification, nucleated cell counts were estimated. Data came from immunoSEQ multiplex PCR; TCRdb stores just in-frame clones and leaves some out. The V and J calls and the clone size are those of that table, but D and trimming were determined from the DNA. The sample records roughly 66,000 clones, roughly nine tenths being singletons. This CDR3 contains 13 residues. Trimming cost V 1 base and J 2 bases, with 2 bases left between them. CDR1 is KGHDR and CDR2 is SFDVKD in the germline V gene. This TCR derives from a human donor in a cohort sampled during active COVID-19. Material for sequencing was peripheral blood. The V and J genes are TRBV24-1 and TRBJ1-5; D gene unclear. The CDR3 loop is CATSDFGNQPQHF. CDR3 nucleotide sequence: TGTGCCACCAGTGATTTCGGCAATCAGCCCCAGCATTTT.